This TCR beta chain was observed in a study of Ad26.COV2.S vaccination and SARS-CoV-2 variants. Study background: Donor was in the COV1001 Ad26.COV2.S trial arm. Findings and caveats of the study: TCR breadth and depth estimates may have understated total T cell responses. Substantial breadth was reportedly displayed by spike-specific CD8+ and CD4+ T cell responses after vaccination.

This clone has just a few counts. Its cognate antigen is unknown. V lost 4 bases and J lost 7, with 17 bases in between. This CDR3 contains 14 residues. CDR1 is SGHAT and CDR2 is FQDESV in the germline V gene (reference sequence). The treatment denotes: over 15 received Ad26.COV2.S at low or high dose, single or two shots; about 5 received placebo; per-sample allocation not given. Repertoires come from day 63 after the first vaccine or placebo injection. Repertoires were generated with immunoSEQ multiplex PCR, while TCRdb's copy carries only in-frame clones and drops some. This table holds 380,000 or so clones, under 90% found once.

The chain carries TRBV11-1 and TRBJ2-7; D not certain. This material consisted of peripheral blood, taken in a trial of Ad26.COV2.S vaccine versus placebo. The TCR originated in a person between 18 and 59 years old who received the Ad26.COV2.S COVID-19 vaccine or a placebo. As DNA, the CDR3 is TGTGCCAGCAGCTCTTATCTCGATTCGAAGGAGCAGTACTTC. Its translation is CASSSYLDSKEQYF.